Here is one T cell receptor (beta chain) with its context. PCR primers comprised 60 Vbeta and 13 Jbeta primers. Produced via immunoSEQ multiplex PCR; TCRdb's table is partial and in-frame only. Of about 180,000 clones in the sample, about four fifths were seen once. This record belongs to a study of cytomegalovirus exposure and HLA in healthy donors. The clonotype was recovered from a man aged 35 to 55 in good health and CMV-seronegative. The sample was PBMCs.

Written as DNA, the CDR3 is TGTGCCAGCAGCTCCTACGGACAGGGGGCGAAGGACAATGAGCAGTTCTTC. Translation gives CASSSYGQGAKDNEQFF. This chain links TRBV7-3 with TRBJ2-1; 11 bases line up with TRBD1. With V trimmed by 4 bases and J by 5 bases, 10 bases remained unmatched. The germline CDR1 and CDR2 sequences are SGHTA and FQGTGA. The CDR3 totals 17 residues.